This TCR beta chain was retrieved from a study of vaccination effects on CD4 cells after COVID-19. Data came from immunoSEQ multiplex PCR; TCRdb stores just in-frame clones and leaves some out. The sample yields 29,000 or so clones, 65% to 75% seen once. The ViraFEST assay expanded antigen-specific CD4+ T cells with viral peptide pools before sequencing. Cultured cells yielded isolated CD4+ T cells after about ten days. Participants were vaccinated with two doses of either the BNT162b2 or mRNA-1273 vaccine. V was pared by 1 base and J by 2 bases, with 7 bases of the junction left unmatched. The CDR3 runs 16 residues. From germline, CDR1 is LGHDT and CDR2 YNNKEL (reference sequence). Turning to this clone: The antigen remains unidentified.

The TCR originated in a human donor who received a COVID-19 vaccine. Sequences were derived from CD4+ T cells from PBMCs cultured with HCoV-OC43 spike peptides, sampled after COVID-19 vaccination. The subset: HCoV-OC43 spike overlapping peptide pool stimulation. The gene calls are TRBV3-1 (or the pseudogene TRBV3-2) and TRBJ2-5, with TRBD2 matching over 7 bases. CDR3 DNA: TGTGCCAGCAGCCAAGGGGAAGCGGGGCGTCAAGAGACCCAGTACTTC. Its protein product is CASSQGEAGRQETQYF.